Listed below are T cell receptor beta chains from one sample, sequenced in a study of T-cell memory formation after mild COVID-19. In TCRdb, the 5' RACE reads were re-called with MiXCR into one record per CDR3 protein. The sample has about 250,000 distinct CDR3 sequences, just over 15% seen once. The sequenced material came from PBMCs or a T cell subset sorted from them (not recorded which). Receptors originate from an adult woman who had mild COVID-19 (a few samples of this study predate the infection). Cell type and time point are not known. Both conserved end residues are trimmed from each CDR3. Clone size is stated in some rows and not others, as once, few, many or a class when expanded.

clone_size,cdr3_length,v_call,cdr3_aa
NA,15,TRBV7-8,ASSRMLDGTGGQPQH
few,12,TRBV7-8,ASSSYRATYEQY
NA,12,TRBV7-2,ASSPTGIRSPLH
NA,11,TRBV5-1,ASSLEPGGGYT
few,14,TRBV7-9,ASSLALRNRAKTQY
NA,13,TRBV11-3,ASSLFSQGSYEQY
NA,12,TRBV7-2,ASRLLAVVHEQY
NA,11,TRBV29-1,SVRQGPQGEAF
NA,12,TRBV7-2,ASSLVTAGTEAF
NA,13,TRBV15,ATSRMGRTGDGYT
NA,12,TRBV7-7,ASSSSGATDTQY
few,14,TRBV19,ASSIRGTRALNEQF
NA,13,TRBV5-1,ASSLPDRGSYEQY
few,13,TRBV27,ASSSLRGAYYGYT
few,14,TRBV5-5,ASSPTSSQGGDTQY
NA,13,TRBV7-2,ASSFSRGSYNEQF
NA,11,TRBV10-3,ATHSGGDSAQY
few,16,TRBV6-1,ASSVVASGTATYNEQF
NA,13,TRBV7-3,ASSLNGLPNTEAF
NA,11,TRBV29-1,SVEGQGFYEQY
few,14,TRBV19,ASSMGLRQGLNEQY
NA,11,TRBV5-1,ASSAGTGGEQF
few,11,TRBV27,ASSSRRFYEQY
few,14,TRBV15,ATSRDQGIGTDTQY
many,10,TRBV5-1,ASSVRGTEAF
few,12,TRBV6-5,ASSYSGGRTEAF
NA,13,TRBV7-9,ASSLSPSGKETQY
few,14,TRBV12-3/TRBV12-4,ASSLGYYRGRDIQY
NA,15,TRBV18,ASSPTSGRPSSYEQY
few,14,TRBV4-2,ASSRGTGSGNTEAF
NA,11,TRBV6-6,ASTPGAGFEQY
NA,12,TRBV30,AWSRPDGNTEAF
few,12,TRBV20-1,SARRLTSTDTQY
few,12,TRBV7-9,ASSLGGASYGYT
NA,13,TRBV7-9,ASSWTGEENTEAF
NA,15,TRBV20-1,SARVGQGSYSNQPQH
NA,12,TRBV7-2,ASSYTTLFYGYT
NA,12,TRBV3-1,ASSPGSAQETQY
NA,13,TRBV5-5,ASSLIPGEGNTQY
many,12,TRBV20-1,SAAHGPTNEKLF
few,12,TRBV12-3/TRBV12-4,ASSRTPQDSPLH
many,11,TRBV7-9,ASEGWHNQPQH
few,13,TRBV5-1,ASRPDSTSTDTQY
NA,12,TRBV7-9,ASSANTGHTEAF
NA,12,TRBV5-1,ASSGQGWNTEAF
NA,12,TRBV5-1,ASRSEGVRTEAF
NA,10,TRBV9,ASSVEYNEQF
few,12,TRBV24-1,ATGKTRLGNEQF
NA,13,TRBV7-3,ASSRGGLTQETQY
NA,12,TRBV20-1,SARRSDQGHGYT
NA,12,TRBV7-2,ASSLRRAPETQY